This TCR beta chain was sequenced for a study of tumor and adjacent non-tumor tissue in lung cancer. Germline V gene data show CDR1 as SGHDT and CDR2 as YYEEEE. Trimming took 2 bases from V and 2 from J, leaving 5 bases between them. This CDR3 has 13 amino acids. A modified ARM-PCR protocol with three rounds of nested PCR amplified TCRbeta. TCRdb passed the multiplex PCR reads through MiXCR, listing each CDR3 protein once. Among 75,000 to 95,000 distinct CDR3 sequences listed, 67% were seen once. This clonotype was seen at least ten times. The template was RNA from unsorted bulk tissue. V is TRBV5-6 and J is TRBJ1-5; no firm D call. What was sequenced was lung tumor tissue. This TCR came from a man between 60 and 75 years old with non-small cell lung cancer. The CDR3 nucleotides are TGTGCCAGCAGCTTAAGGGGCAATCAGCCCCAGCATTTT. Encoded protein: CASSLRGNQPQHF.